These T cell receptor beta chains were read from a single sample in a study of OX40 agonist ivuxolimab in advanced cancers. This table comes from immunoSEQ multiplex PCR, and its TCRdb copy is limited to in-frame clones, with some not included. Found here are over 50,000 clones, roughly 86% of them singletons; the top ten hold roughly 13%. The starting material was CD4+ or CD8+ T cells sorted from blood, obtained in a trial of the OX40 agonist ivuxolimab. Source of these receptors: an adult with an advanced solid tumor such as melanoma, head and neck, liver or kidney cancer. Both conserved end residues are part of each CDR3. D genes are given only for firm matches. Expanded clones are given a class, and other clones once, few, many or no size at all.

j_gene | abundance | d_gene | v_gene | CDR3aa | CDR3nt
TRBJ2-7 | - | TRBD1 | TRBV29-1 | CSVEGTYGGQGPYEQYF | TGCAGCGTTGAAGGAACGTATGGGGGACAGGGGCCCTACGAGCAGTACTTC
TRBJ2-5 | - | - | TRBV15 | CATSGEETQYF | TGTGCCACCAGCGGAGAAGAGACCCAGTACTTC
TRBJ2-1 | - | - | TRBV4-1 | CASSQVRSYNEQFF | TGCGCCAGCAGCCAAGTCCGTTCCTACAATGAGCAGTTCTTC
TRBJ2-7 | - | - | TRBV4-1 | CASSHQPVEGTYEQYF | TGCGCCAGCAGCCACCAACCCGTGGAGGGGACATACGAGCAGTACTTC
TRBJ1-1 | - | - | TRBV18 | CASSPPDWGTEAFF | TGTGCCAGCTCACCACCCGATTGGGGCACTGAAGCTTTCTTT
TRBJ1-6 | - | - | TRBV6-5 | CASDSGESPLHF | TGTGCCAGCGACTCGGGGGAGTCACCCCTCCACTTT
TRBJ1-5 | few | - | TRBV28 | CASSRRPQHF | TGTGCCAGCAGTCGTAGACCCCAGCATTTT
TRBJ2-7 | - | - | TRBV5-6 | CASSLKGRGTYEQYF | TGTGCCAGCAGCTTGAAGGGACGTGGAACCTACGAGCAGTACTTC
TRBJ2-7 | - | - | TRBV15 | CATSPGPGNSLPYEQYF | TGTGCCACCAGCCCCGGTCCGGGGAACAGTCTACCCTACGAGCAGTACTTC
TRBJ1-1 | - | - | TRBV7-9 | CASSSLRTGNTEAFF | TGTGCCAGCAGCTCATTACGGACGGGGAACACTGAAGCTTTCTTT
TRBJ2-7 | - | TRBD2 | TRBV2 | CASSGSGGSYEQYF | TGTGCCAGCAGCGGGAGCGGGGGGTCATACGAGCAGTACTTC
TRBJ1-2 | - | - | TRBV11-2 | CASSLVMDYGYTF | TGTGCCAGCAGCTTAGTGATGGACTATGGCTACACCTTC
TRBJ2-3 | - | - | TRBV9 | CASSVASIPTDTQYF | TGTGCCAGCAGCGTAGCTTCGATCCCCACAGATACGCAGTATTTT
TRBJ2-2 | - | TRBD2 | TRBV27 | CASSFIAGANTGELFF | TGTGCCAGCAGTTTTATAGCGGGGGCGAACACCGGGGAGCTGTTTTTT
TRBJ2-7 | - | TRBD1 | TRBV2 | CASRPGTGALPEQYF | TGTGCCAGCAGGCCCGGGACAGGGGCCCTCCCCGAGCAGTACTTC
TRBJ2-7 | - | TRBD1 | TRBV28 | CASSSLWTGYSYEQYF | TGTGCCAGCAGCTCCCTTTGGACAGGTTACTCCTACGAGCAGTACTTC
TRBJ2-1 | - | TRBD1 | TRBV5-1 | CASSTRQGRRDNEQFF | TGCGCCAGCAGCACCCGACAGGGGCGCCGGGACAATGAGCAGTTCTTC
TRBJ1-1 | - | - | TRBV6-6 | CASSYKVGAFF | TGTGCCAGCAGTTACAAGGTCGGGGCTTTCTTT
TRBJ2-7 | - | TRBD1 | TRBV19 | CASTLGQGDTYEQYF | TGTGCCAGTACCCTGGGACAGGGCGATACCTACGAGCAGTACTTC
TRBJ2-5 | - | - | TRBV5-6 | CASSLVKSGETQYF | TGTGCCAGCAGCTTAGTGAAGTCGGGAGAGACCCAGTACTTC
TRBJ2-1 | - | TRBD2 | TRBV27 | CASSFPVIGGGEQFF | TGTGCCAGCAGTTTTCCCGTTATTGGCGGGGGGGAGCAGTTCTTC
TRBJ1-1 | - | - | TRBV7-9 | CASSLSSGGTEAFF | TGTGCCAGCAGCTTATCCTCTGGGGGCACTGAAGCTTTCTTT
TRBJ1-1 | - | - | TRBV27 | CASSLTVITEAFF | TGTGCCAGCAGTTTGACAGTGATCACTGAAGCTTTCTTT
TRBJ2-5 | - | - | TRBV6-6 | CASRLLGPTTQETQYF | TGTGCCAGCAGGCTTCTTGGCCCGACTACCCAAGAGACCCAGTACTTC
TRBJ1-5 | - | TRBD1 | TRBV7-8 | CASSFGTGGGYSNQPQHF | TGTGCCAGCAGCTTCGGGACAGGGGGCGGGTATAGCAATCAGCCCCAGCATTTT
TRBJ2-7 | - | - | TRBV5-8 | CASSPQGTLYEQYF | TGTGCCAGCAGCCCGCAGGGGACCCTCTACGAGCAGTACTTC
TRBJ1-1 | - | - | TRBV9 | CASSAGLGTEAFF | TGTGCCAGCAGCGCGGGACTTGGCACTGAAGCTTTCTTT
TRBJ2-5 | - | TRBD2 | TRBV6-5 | CASKLEGGGEETQYF | TGTGCCAGCAAATTGGAGGGCGGGGGTGAAGAGACCCAGTACTTC
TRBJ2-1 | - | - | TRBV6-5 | CASREIYSYNEQFF | TGTGCCAGCCGGGAGATATACTCCTACAATGAGCAGTTCTTC
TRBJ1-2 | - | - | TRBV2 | CASSRAGPFRGYTF | TGTGCCAGCAGTAGGGCGGGGCCCTTCCGTGGCTACACCTTC
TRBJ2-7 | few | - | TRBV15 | CATSQGGEQYF | TGTGCCACCTCGCAGGGAGGCGAGCAGTACTTC
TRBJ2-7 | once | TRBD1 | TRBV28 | CASSMTGSSYEQYF | TGTGCCAGCAGTATGACAGGGAGCTCCTACGAGCAGTACTTC
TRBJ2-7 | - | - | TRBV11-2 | CASNNPGRRISEQYF | TGTGCCAGCAATAACCCCGGCAGGAGAATTTCCGAGCAGTACTTC
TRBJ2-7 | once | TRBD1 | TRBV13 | CASSFDRASEQYF | TGTGCCAGCAGCTTCGACAGGGCCTCCGAGCAGTACTTC
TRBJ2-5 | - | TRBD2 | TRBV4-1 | CASSQDGTSGGYQETQYF | TGCGCCAGCAGCCAGGACGGGACTAGTGGGGGGTACCAAGAGACCCAGTACTTC
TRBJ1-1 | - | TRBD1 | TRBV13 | CASSSGQGFEAFF | TGTGCCAGCAGCTCTGGACAGGGATTTGAAGCTTTCTTT
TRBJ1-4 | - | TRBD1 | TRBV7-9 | CASSLLQGNEKLFF | TGTGCCAGCAGTCTTCTACAGGGGAATGAAAAACTGTTTTTT
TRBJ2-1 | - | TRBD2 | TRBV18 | CASSPPGGSDEQFF | TGTGCCAGCTCACCACCGGGGGGGTCCGACGAGCAGTTCTTC
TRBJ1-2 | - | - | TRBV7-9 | CASSLVRSGYTF | TGCGCCAGCAGCTTAGTACGATCTGGCTACACCTTC
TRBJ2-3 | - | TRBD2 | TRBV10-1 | CASSVGGGPADTQYF | TGCGCCAGCAGTGTCGGGGGGGGCCCCGCAGATACGCAGTATTTT
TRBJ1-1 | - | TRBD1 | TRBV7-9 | CASSLPQQGAMNTEAFF | TGTGCCAGCAGCTTACCCCAACAGGGGGCGATGAACACTGAAGCTTTCTTT
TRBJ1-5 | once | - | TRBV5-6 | CASSLVGAQPQHF | TGTGCCAGCAGCTTGGTGGGGGCCCAGCCCCAGCATTTT
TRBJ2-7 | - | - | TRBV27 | CASRGRSYEQYF | TGTGCCAGCAGGGGGCGGTCCTACGAGCAGTACTTC
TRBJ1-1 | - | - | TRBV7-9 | CASSLGSGRRAFF | TGTGCCAGCAGCTTGGGATCCGGCCGAAGAGCTTTCTTT
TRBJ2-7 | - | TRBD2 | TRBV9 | CASSVGDSGGYEQYF | TGTGCCAGCAGCGTAGGAGATAGCGGGGGATACGAGCAGTACTTC
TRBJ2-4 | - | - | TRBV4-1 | CASSQGGKNIQYF | TGCGCCAGCAGCCAAGGCGGTAAAAACATTCAGTACTTC
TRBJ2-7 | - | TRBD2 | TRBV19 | CASSIREGQGSYEQYF | TGTGCCAGTAGTATCCGGGAGGGGCAGGGCTCCTACGAGCAGTACTTC
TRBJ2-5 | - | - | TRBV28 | CASSFRGGAQETQYF | TGTGCCAGCAGTTTTAGGGGGGGGGCCCAAGAGACCCAGTACTTC
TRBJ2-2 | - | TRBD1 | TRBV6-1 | CASRRPGQGTGELFF | TGTGCCAGCAGGCGGCCGGGACAGGGGACCGGGGAGCTGTTTTTT